These T cell receptor beta chains were read from a single sample in a study of CD8+ T cells in alopecia areata. TCRdb's table, derived via immunoSEQ multiplex PCR, lists solely in-frame clones and lacks some. Of about 120,000 clones in the sample, around 60% were seen once. The specimen was CD4+ T cells sorted from blood, collected at week 4, from a patient treated with tofacitinib. All receptors derive from a human donor with alopecia areata. Both conserved end residues are part of each CDR3. The D gene is left open where the match is weak. Rows may omit the clone size; those that give it use once, few, many or a size class.

V: TRBV30; D: .; length: 12; J: TRBJ1-2; size: .; DNA: TGTGCCTGGAGTGTGCAAAGGACTGGCTACACCTTC; CDR3: CAWSVQRTGYTF
V: TRBV30; D: .; length: 14; J: TRBJ2-1; size: few; DNA: TGTGCCTGGAGCGCGGGACGGAGGTTTAATGAGCAGTTCTTC; CDR3: CAWSAGRRFNEQFF
V: TRBV5-1; D: TRBD1; length: 14; J: TRBJ2-7; size: .; DNA: TGCGCCAGCTTCAACCGAGACAGGGGCTACGAGCAGTACTTC; CDR3: CASFNRDRGYEQYF
V: TRBV30; D: .; length: 14; J: TRBJ2-5; size: .; DNA: TGTGCCTGGAGTGTTCAGGGGGGTCAGGGGACCCAGTACTTC; CDR3: CAWSVQGGQGTQYF
V: TRBV5-1; D: .; length: 16; J: TRBJ1-6; size: .; DNA: TGCGCCAGCAGCTTGGAGGAGGCTCAGGCCGACTCACCCCTCCACTTT; CDR3: CASSLEEAQADSPLHF
V: TRBV18; D: .; length: 12; J: TRBJ2-7; size: .; DNA: TGTGCCAGCTCACCTGTCGGGTACGAGCAGTACTTC; CDR3: CASSPVGYEQYF
V: TRBV4-3; D: TRBD1; length: 16; J: TRBJ1-6; size: few; DNA: TGCGCCAGCAGCCATGATACCGGGACAGATAATTCACCCCTCCACTTT; CDR3: CASSHDTGTDNSPLHF
V: TRBV29-1; D: .; length: 13; J: TRBJ2-1; size: .; DNA: TGCAGCGTCGGAACCTGGAGCGAGAATGAGCAGTTCTTC; CDR3: CSVGTWSENEQFF
V: TRBV30; D: TRBD1; length: 13; J: TRBJ2-1; size: .; DNA: TGTGCCTGGAGTCCCACAGGGGTCAATGAGCAGTTCTTC; CDR3: CAWSPTGVNEQFF
V: TRBV27; D: .; length: 14; J: TRBJ2-2; size: few; DNA: TGTGCCAGCAGTTTTGAAGCGAACACCGGGGAGCTGTTTTTT; CDR3: CASSFEANTGELFF
V: TRBV4-3; D: .; length: 15; J: TRBJ2-7; size: .; DNA: TGCGCCAGCAGCCAAGATTTAGGCGTTGACTACGAGCAGTACTTC; CDR3: CASSQDLGVDYEQYF
V: TRBV14; D: TRBD1; length: 17; J: TRBJ1-5; size: .; DNA: TGTGCCAGCAGCCAACACACGGACAGGGGGAAGAACCAGCCCCAGCATTTT; CDR3: CASSQHTDRGKNQPQHF
V: TRBV29-1; D: TRBD1; length: 13; J: TRBJ1-6; size: .; DNA: TGCAGCGTTGGTGGGACAGGGGATTCACCCCTCCACTTT; CDR3: CSVGGTGDSPLHF
V: TRBV6-6; D: .; length: 14; J: TRBJ2-2; size: .; DNA: TGTGCCAGTTCCCGGGACGGCGACACCGGGGAGCTGTTTTTT; CDR3: CASSRDGDTGELFF
V: TRBV5-1; D: .; length: 14; J: TRBJ2-5; size: .; DNA: TGCGCCAGCAGCTTGGCGGCAGGCACTAAGACCCAGTACTTC; CDR3: CASSLAAGTKTQYF
V: TRBV15; D: .; length: 10; J: TRBJ2-3; size: .; DNA: TGTGCCACTCGTAGTAATACGCAGTATTTT; CDR3: CATRSNTQYF
V: TRBV7-2; D: .; length: 12; J: TRBJ2-5; size: .; DNA: TGTGCCAGCAGCTTTTTTCAAGAGACCCAGTACTTC; CDR3: CASSFFQETQYF
V: TRBV30; D: .; length: 12; J: TRBJ1-6; size: .; DNA: TGTGCCTGGAGGGGGAGGACACCAGTCATCCACTTT; CDR3: CAWRGRTPVIHF
V: TRBV29-1; D: .; length: 13; J: TRBJ2-1; size: .; DNA: TGCAGCGTTTACCACTCCCGCTACAATGAGCAGTTCTTC; CDR3: CSVYHSRYNEQFF
V: TRBV30; D: .; length: 11; J: TRBJ1-4; size: .; DNA: TGTGCCTGGAGTGTAGAGGAAAAACTGTTTTTT; CDR3: CAWSVEEKLFF
V: TRBV9; D: .; length: 13; J: TRBJ1-2; size: few; DNA: TGTGCCAGCAGCTCGCCTGGGATCTATGGCTACACCTTC; CDR3: CASSSPGIYGYTF
V: TRBV29-1; D: .; length: 14; J: TRBJ1-3; size: .; DNA: TGCAGCGTTGACCTCAGGCAACCGGGGAACACCATATATTTT; CDR3: CSVDLRQPGNTIYF
V: TRBV7-3; D: .; length: 17; J: TRBJ2-6; size: .; DNA: TGTGCCAGCAGCTTACCTACAGGCCCCTCTGGGGCCAACGTCCTGACTTTC; CDR3: CASSLPTGPSGANVLTF
V: TRBV19; D: TRBD1; length: 14; J: TRBJ1-2; size: .; DNA: TGTGCCAGCCACCCACAGGGGGGAAGCTATGGCTACACCTTC; CDR3: CASHPQGGSYGYTF
V: TRBV4-3; D: .; length: 15; J: TRBJ1-5; size: once; DNA: TGCGCCAGCAGCCAAGATCCCCACAGCAATCAGCCCCAGCATTTT; CDR3: CASSQDPHSNQPQHF
V: TRBV7-2; D: .; length: 16; J: TRBJ2-3; size: many; DNA: TGTGCCAGCAGCTTATCACACGGGACCCCAGCAGATACGCAGTATTTT; CDR3: CASSLSHGTPADTQYF
V: TRBV2; D: TRBD2; length: 14; J: TRBJ2-3; size: few; DNA: TGTGCCAGCAGGAGACTAGCGGGCACAGATACGCAGTATTTT; CDR3: CASRRLAGTDTQYF
V: TRBV29-1; D: .; length: 13; J: TRBJ2-7; size: few; DNA: TGCAGCGTTGCCCCAGGGCCAACTTACGAGCAGTACTTC; CDR3: CSVAPGPTYEQYF
V: TRBV5-1; D: .; length: 14; J: TRBJ2-7; size: .; DNA: TGCGCCAGCAGCTCCCGTTCCGACTCCTACGAGCAGTACTTC; CDR3: CASSSRSDSYEQYF
V: TRBV29-1; D: .; length: 13; J: TRBJ2-5; size: .; DNA: TGCAGCGTTGAGAGGAAGCAGGGACAGACCCAGTACTTC; CDR3: CSVERKQGQTQYF
V: TRBV29-1; D: .; length: 13; J: TRBJ2-5; size: once; DNA: TGCAGCGTTGTAAGATGGGGCGAACCGACCCAGTACTTC; CDR3: CSVVRWGEPTQYF